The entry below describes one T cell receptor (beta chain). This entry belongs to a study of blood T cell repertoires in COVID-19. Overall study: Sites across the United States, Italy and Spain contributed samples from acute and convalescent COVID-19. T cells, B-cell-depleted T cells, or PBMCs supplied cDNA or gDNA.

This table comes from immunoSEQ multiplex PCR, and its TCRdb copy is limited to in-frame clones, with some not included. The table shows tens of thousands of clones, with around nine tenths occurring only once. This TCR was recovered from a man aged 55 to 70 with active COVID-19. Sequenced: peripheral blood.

CDR3 sequence reads: CASSLYSGYEQYF. CDR3 DNA: TGTGCCAGCAGCTTGTATTCGGGCTACGAGCAGTACTTC. The V and J genes are TRBV7-3 and TRBJ2-7; D gene unclear. From germline, CDR1 is SGHTA and CDR2 FQGTGA. CDR3 length: 13 amino acids. The V and J ends lost 3 bases and 3 bases respectively, with 9 bases between them.